This T cell receptor (beta chain) was identified in a study of blood T cell repertoires in COVID-19. The wider study: Some COVID-19 samples were acute and others convalescent; all came from the United States, Italy and Spain. Sample material is recorded as cDNA or gDNA derived from T cells, B-cell-depleted T cells, or PBMCs.

As handled by the study authors: By means of reference gene primer amplification, nucleated cell counts were estimated. Assay: immunoSEQ multiplex PCR; the TCRdb copy retains only in-frame clones and omits some. The V and J calls and clone size were taken over from that table, and D and trimming were inferred from the DNA. The sample has 60,000 to 80,000 clones, 88% seen once. From germline, CDR1 is SGHRS and CDR2 YFSETQ. The CDR3 is made up of 16 amino acids. This clone occurred once. An end of the junction does not agree with germline; a read error may underlie this. The sequenced sample was peripheral blood. J is TRBJ2-5 and V is TRBV5-1; 7 positions match TRBD2. This sequence originates from a woman aged 65 to 85 with acute or convalescent COVID-19. CDR3 in amino acids: CASTLIPGRVQETQYF. CDR3 coding DNA: TGCGCCAGCACCTTGATTCCGGGGAGGGTTCAAGAGACCCAGTACTTC.